This record covers a single T cell receptor beta chain. Produced via immunoSEQ multiplex PCR; TCRdb's table is partial and in-frame only. In the table there are 140,000 or so clones, 75% to 95% of which are singletons. These data originate in a study of control samples from healthy donors and cancer patients. The germline CDR1 and CDR2 sequences are SGHNT and YENEEA. Trimming removed 1 base from V and 13 bases from J, with 16 bases in between. The CDR3 has 13 residues. The specimen sequenced was blood. V and J are TRBV11-3 and TRBJ1-1, with a weak D call TRBD1 (5 bases). This sequence was found in a young man in good health. In nucleotides, the CDR3 is TGTGCCAGCAGCTTAGGGGGACGGGCCGGTGTTTTCTTT. It is translated as CASSLGGRAGVFF. Combining the CDR3 with reference TRBV11-3 and TRBJ1-1 gives the whole variable domain EAGVVQSPRYKIIEKKQPVAFWCNPISGHNTLYWYLQNLGQGPELLIRYENEEAVDDSQLPKDRFSAERLKGVDSTLKIQPAELGDSAVYLCASSLGGRAGVFFGQGTRLTVV.